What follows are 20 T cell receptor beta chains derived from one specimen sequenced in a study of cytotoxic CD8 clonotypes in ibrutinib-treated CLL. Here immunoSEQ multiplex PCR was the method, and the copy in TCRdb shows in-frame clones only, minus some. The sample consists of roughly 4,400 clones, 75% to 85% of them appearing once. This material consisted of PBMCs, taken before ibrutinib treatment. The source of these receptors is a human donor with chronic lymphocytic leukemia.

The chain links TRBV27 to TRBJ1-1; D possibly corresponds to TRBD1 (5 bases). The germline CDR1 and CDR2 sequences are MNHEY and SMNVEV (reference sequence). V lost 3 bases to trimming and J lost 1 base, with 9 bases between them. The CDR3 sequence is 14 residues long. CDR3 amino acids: CASSFLDRNTEAFF. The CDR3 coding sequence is TGTGCCAGCAGTTTTCTTGACAGGAACACTGAAGCTTTCTTT.

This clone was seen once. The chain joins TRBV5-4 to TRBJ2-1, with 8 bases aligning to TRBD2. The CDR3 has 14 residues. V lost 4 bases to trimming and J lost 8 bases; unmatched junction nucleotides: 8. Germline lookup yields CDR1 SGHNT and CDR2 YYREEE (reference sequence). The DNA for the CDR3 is TGTGCCAGCAGCCAGGGACTAGGCAAGGATGAGCAGTTCTTC. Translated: CASSQGLGKDEQFF.

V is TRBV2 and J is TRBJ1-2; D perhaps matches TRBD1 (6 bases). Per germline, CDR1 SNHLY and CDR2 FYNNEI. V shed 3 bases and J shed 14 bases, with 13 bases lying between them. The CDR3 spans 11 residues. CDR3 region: CASSDEAGETF. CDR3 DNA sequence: TGTGCCAGCAGTGATGAGGCAGGGGAGACCTTC.

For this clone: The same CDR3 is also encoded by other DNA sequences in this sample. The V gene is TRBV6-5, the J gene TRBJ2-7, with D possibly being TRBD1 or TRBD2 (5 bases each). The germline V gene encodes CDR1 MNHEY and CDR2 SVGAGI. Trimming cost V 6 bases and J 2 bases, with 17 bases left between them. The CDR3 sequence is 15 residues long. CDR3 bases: TGTGCCAGCAGCCCATCGGGGACGTTCACCTACGAGCAGTACTTC. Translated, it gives CASSPSGTFTYEQYF.

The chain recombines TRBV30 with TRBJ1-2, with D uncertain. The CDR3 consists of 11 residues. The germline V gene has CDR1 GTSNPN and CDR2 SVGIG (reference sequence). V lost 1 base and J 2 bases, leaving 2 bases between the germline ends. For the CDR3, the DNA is TGTGCCTGGAGTGGAAACTATGGCTACACCTTC. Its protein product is CAWSGNYGYTF.

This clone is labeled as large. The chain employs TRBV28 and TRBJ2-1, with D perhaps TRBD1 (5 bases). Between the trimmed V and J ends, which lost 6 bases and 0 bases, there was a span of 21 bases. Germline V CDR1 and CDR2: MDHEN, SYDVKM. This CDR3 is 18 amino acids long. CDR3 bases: TGTGCCAGCAGCAGATCGACAGTCTTATTAAGCTCCTACAATGAGCAGTTCTTC. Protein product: CASSRSTVLLSSYNEQFF.

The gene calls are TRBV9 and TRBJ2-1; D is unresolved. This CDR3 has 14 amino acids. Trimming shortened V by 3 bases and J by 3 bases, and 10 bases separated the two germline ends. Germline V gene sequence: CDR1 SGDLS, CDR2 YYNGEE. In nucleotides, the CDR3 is TGTGCCAGCAGCGGGCCTCTAGTCTACAATGAGCAGTTCTTC. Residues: CASSGPLVYNEQFF.

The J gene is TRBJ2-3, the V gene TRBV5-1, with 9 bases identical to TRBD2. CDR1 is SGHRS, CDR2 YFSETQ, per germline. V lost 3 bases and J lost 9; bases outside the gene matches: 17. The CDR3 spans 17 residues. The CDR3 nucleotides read TGCGCCAGCAGCTCGGCGGGGGGGCCTACCCCCACACGGACGCAGTATTTT. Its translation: CASSSAGGPTPTRTQYF.

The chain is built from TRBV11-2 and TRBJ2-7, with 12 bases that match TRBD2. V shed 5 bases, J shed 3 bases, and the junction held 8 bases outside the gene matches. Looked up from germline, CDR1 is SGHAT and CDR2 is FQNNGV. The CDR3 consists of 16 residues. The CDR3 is CASSTTPGLAGYEQYF. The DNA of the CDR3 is TGTGCCAGCAGCACAACTCCGGGACTAGCGGGCTACGAGCAGTACTTC.

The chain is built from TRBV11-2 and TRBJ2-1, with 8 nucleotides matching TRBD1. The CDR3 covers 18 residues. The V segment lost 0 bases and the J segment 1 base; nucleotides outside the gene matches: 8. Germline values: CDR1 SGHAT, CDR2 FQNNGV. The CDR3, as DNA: TGTGCCAGCAGCTTAGATAGAAGCGGACAGGGATCCTACAATGAGCAGTTCTTC. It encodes CASSLDRSGQGSYNEQFF.

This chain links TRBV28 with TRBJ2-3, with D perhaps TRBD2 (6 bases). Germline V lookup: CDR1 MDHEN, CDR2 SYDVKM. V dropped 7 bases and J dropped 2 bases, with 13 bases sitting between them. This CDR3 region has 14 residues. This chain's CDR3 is CASKRGLLTDTQYF. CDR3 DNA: TGTGCCAGCAAGCGCGGACTACTCACAGATACGCAGTATTTT.

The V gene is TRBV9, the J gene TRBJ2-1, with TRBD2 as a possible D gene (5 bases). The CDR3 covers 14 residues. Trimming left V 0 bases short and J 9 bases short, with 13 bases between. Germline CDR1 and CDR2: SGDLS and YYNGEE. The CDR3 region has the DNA TGTGCCAGCAGCGTAGCTTCCGGGGTCACTGAGCAGTTCTTC. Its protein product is CASSVASGVTEQFF.

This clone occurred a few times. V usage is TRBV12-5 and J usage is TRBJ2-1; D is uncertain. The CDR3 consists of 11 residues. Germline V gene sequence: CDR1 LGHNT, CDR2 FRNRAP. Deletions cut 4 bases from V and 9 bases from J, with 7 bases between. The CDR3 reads CASGSASEQFF. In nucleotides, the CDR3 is TGTGCTAGTGGTTCAGCTAGTGAGCAGTTCTTC.

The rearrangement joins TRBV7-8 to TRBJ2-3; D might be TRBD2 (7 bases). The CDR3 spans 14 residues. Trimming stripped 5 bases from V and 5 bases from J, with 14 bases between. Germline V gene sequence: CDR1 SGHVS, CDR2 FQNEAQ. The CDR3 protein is CASSPPGGQDTQYF. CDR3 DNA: TGTGCCAGCAGCCCCCCGGGGGGCCAAGATACGCAGTATTTT.

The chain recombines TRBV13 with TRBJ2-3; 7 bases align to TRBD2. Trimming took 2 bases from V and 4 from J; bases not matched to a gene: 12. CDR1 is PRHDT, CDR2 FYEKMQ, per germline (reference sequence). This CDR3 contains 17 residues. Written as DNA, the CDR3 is TGTGCCAGCAGCTTAAGGGGTAGGGCGGGAGACCCAGATACGCAGTATTTT. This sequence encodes CASSLRGRAGDPDTQYF.

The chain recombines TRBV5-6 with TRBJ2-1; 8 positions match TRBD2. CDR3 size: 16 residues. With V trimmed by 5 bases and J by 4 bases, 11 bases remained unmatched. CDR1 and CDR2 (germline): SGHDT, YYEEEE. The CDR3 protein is CASSFRGLAGYNEQFF. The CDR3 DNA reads TGTGCCAGCAGTTTCCGGGGGCTAGCGGGTTACAATGAGCAGTTCTTC. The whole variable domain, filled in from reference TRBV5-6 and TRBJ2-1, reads DAGVTQSPTHLIKTRGQQVTLRCSPKSGHDTVSWYQQALGQGPQFIFQYYEEEERQRGNFPDRFSGHQFPNYSSELNVNALLLGDSALYLCASSFRGLAGYNEQFFGPGTRLTVL.

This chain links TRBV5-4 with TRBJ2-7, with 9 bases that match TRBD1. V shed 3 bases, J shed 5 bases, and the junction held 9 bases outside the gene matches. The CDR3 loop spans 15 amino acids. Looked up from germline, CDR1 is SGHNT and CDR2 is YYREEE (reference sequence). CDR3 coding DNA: TGTGCCAGCAGCTCCCCCGGGACAGGGAAGAACGAGCAGTACTTC. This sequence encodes CASSSPGTGKNEQYF. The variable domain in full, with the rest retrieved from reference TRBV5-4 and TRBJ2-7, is ETGVTQSPTHLIKTRGQQVTLRCSSQSGHNTVSWYQQALGQGPQFIFQYYREEENGRGNFPPRFSGLQFPNYSSELNVNALELDDSALYLCASSSPGTGKNEQYFGPGTRLTVT.

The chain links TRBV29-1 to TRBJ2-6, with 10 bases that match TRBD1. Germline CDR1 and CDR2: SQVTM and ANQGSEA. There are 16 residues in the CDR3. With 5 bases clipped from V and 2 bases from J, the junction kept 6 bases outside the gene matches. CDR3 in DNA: TGCAGCGTTCGTGACAGGGGGCTACCTGGGGCCAACGTCCTGACTTTC. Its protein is CSVRDRGLPGANVLTF.

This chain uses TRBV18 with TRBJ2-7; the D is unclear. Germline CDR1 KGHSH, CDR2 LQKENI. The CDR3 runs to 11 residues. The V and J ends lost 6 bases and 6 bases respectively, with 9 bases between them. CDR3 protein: CASSRALEQYF. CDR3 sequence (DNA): TGTGCCAGCTCCCGGGCCCTCGAGCAGTACTTC.

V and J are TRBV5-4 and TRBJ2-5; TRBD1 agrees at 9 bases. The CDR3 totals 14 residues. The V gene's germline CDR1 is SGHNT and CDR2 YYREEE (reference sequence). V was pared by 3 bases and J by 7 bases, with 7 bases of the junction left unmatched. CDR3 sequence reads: CASSSGQGEGTQYF. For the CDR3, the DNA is TGTGCCAGCAGCTCGGGACAGGGCGAAGGGACCCAGTACTTC.